Below, one TCR beta chain is given with its context. As yet, its antigen is unknown. 5'RACE template switching produced TCR cDNA carrying a universal primer site and UMIs. TCRdb re-called the 5' RACE reads through MiXCR, storing one row per CDR3 protein. This repertoire shows hundreds of thousands of distinct CDR3 sequences, 7.5% to 9% found once; its top ten account for about 3%. The sample is drawn from a study of T cells after yellow fever vaccination. Overall study: SMART-Seq v4 Ultra Low Input served to prepare low-cell-number fractions. Study-level points and caveats: A faster peak, day 5 versus 15, was reached by the weaker secondary response. Most primary-vaccination clones reappeared after the booster (just under 98% CD4, more than 70% CD8).

CDR1 is SGHTA and CDR2 is FQGNSA in the germline V gene. V was cut by 3 bases and J by 4 bases, with 12 bases left in between. This CDR3 is 14 amino acids long. The sequence derives from a man between 18 and 35 years old who received the YFV17D yellow fever vaccine. The J gene is TRBJ1-2, the V gene TRBV7-2; D uncertain. Specimen: CD4+ T cells sorted from PBMCs, collected 5 days after the yellow fever booster vaccination. The CDR3 protein is CASSFSGVSYGYTF. As DNA, the CDR3 is TGTGCCAGCAGCTTCTCGGGAGTGAGCTATGGCTACACCTTC.